The source of this T cell receptor beta chain is a study of PD-1 blockade in classical Hodgkin lymphoma. Study-wide points: Baseline TCR diversity was reportedly lower in newly diagnosed patients than healthy donors.

Patients all relapsed after autologous stem cell transplantation, and there was variation in brentuximab vedotin exposure. Best response was recorded as complete response, partial response or progressive disease. Turning to this clone: Its antigen remains unknown.

The table came from immunoSEQ multiplex PCR; TCRdb's copy has only in-frame clones and leaves some out. The repertoire holds about 150,000 clones, less than 80% seen once, with 7% to 9.5% in the top ten. This CDR3 spans 13 amino acids. The V end lost 3 bases, the J end lost 5 bases, and 11 bases lay between the germline ends. Germline V gives CDR1 MDHEN, CDR2 SYDVKM. The sequence was collected from a human donor with classical Hodgkin lymphoma. Sequenced material: peripheral blood mononuclear cells (PBMCs), taken before the second cycle of nivolumab. The V and J genes are TRBV28 and TRBJ2-7; a weak D match, TRBD2 (6 bases). CDR3 loop: CASSFGGVHEQYF. Written as DNA, the CDR3 is TGTGCCAGCAGTTTCGGAGGGGTACACGAGCAGTACTTC.